Below are 28 T cell receptor beta chains sequenced from a single sample in a study of graft-versus-host responses after intestinal transplantation. For these TCRs, the target antigens are not known. Assay: immunoSEQ multiplex PCR; the TCRdb copy retains only in-frame clones and omits some. The profile shows under 140,000 clones, 80% to 95% of them singletons. Source: unstimulated CD8+ T cells sorted from spleen or lymph node cells, taken before intestinal transplant. All receptors come from a human donor who received an intestinal transplant.

The V and J genes are TRBV27 and TRBJ2-7; 16 bases line up with TRBD2. In germline, CDR1 is MNHEY, CDR2 SMNVEV (reference sequence). This CDR3 has 17 residues. Trimming cost V 6 bases and J 5 bases; bases outside gene matches: 10. CDR3 bases: TGTGCCAGCAGCCTAGGGGGACTAGCGGGAGGGCCCCACGAGCAGTACTTC. Translated, it gives CASSLGGLAGGPHEQYF.

This chain uses TRBV5-6 with TRBJ1-1; a weak D match, TRBD1 (6 bases). Between the trimmed V and J ends, which lost 5 bases and 5 bases, there was a span of 19 bases. The CDR3 totals 15 residues. Germline V gene data show CDR1 as SGHDT and CDR2 as YYEEEE. This CDR3 reads CASRSPGERDTEAFF. The CDR3 nucleotides are TGTGCCAGCAGATCTCCAGGGGAACGGGATACTGAAGCTTTCTTT.

This clone has just one count. The chain links TRBV5-4 to TRBJ2-7; D is uncertain. Germline V lookup: CDR1 SGHNT, CDR2 YYREEE (reference sequence). This CDR3 is built from 17 residues. The V and J ends lost 0 bases and 1 base respectively, with 17 bases between them. DNA for the CDR3: TGTGCCAGCAGCTTGGCTGCCCTGGCAGGACGTTCCTACGAGCAGTACTTC. This sequence encodes CASSLAALAGRSYEQYF.

The chain joins TRBV9 to TRBJ2-3; no reliable D call. CDR3 length equals 12 residues. From germline, CDR1 is SGDLS and CDR2 YYNGEE. Trimming pared 7 bases from V and 6 bases from J, leaving 12 bases between. The CDR3 DNA reads as TGTGCCAGCCTAGGAGAGTCGGATACGCAGTATTTT. Its protein product is CASLGESDTQYF.

This rearrangement joins TRBV13 to TRBJ1-2; the match to TRBD1 covers 11 bases. Trimming at V came to 4 bases and at J to 1 base, leaving 8 bases not matched to a gene. Germline assignment: CDR1 PRHDT and CDR2 FYEKMQ (reference sequence). This CDR3 comprises 17 residues. The CDR3 reads CASSSRTGGHFNYGYTF. The CDR3 DNA reads as TGTGCCAGCAGCTCTCGGACAGGGGGCCACTTTAACTATGGCTACACCTTC. Variable domain in full (rest from reference TRBV13 and TRBJ1-2): AAGVIQSPRHLIKEKRETATLKCYPIPRHDTVYWYQQGPGQDPQFLISFYEKMQSDKGSIPDRFSAQQFSDYHSELNMSSLELGDSALYFCASSSRTGGHFNYGYTFGSGTRLTVV.

This rearrangement joins TRBV6-5 to TRBJ2-7; no clear D gene. The CDR3 covers 12 residues. Germline V lookup: CDR1 MNHEY, CDR2 SVGAGI. With 6 bases removed from V and 6 bases from J, the gap between germline ends came to 12 bases. CDR3 region: CASRAMGFEQYF. In DNA form, the CDR3 reads TGTGCCAGCAGAGCTATGGGGTTCGAGCAGTACTTC.

The chain has TRBV25-1 and TRBJ2-1, with a possible D match to TRBD1 (6 bases). CDR1 is MGHDK and CDR2 is SYGVNS in the germline V gene. The CDR3 contains 15 residues. V dropped 1 base and J dropped 5 bases, with 12 bases sitting between them. The CDR3 coding sequence is TGTGCCAGCAGTGAATTTGACAGGATCAACAATGAGCAGTTCTTC. Its protein is CASSEFDRINNEQFF.

The chain combines TRBV4-1 with TRBJ2-7; D is ambiguous. The CDR3 contains 11 residues. V lost 8 bases, J lost 5 bases, and 10 bases lay in between. Germline-derived CDR1 and CDR2 are MGHRA and YSYEKL. For the CDR3, the DNA is TGCGCCAGCTCCCATCAGGACGAGCAGTACTTC. Translated: CASSHQDEQYF.

The chain has TRBV10-3 and TRBJ2-1; TRBD2 matches 11 bases. The CDR3 spans 16 residues. Germline trimming cut 0 bases from V and 6 bases from J; bases unmatched to any gene: 4. Germline assignment: CDR1 ENHRY and CDR2 SYGVKD. The CDR3 loop is CAISESTLAGVNEQFF. For the CDR3, the DNA is TGTGCCATCAGTGAGTCGACACTAGCGGGGGTCAATGAGCAGTTCTTC.

This chain connects TRBV5-8 to TRBJ2-3; tentative D call: TRBD1 (6 bases). This CDR3 is 15 amino acids long. Trimming pared 0 bases from V and 4 bases from J, leaving 12 bases between. Germline CDR1 is SGHTS and CDR2 is YDEGEE. The CDR3, as DNA: TGTGCCAGCAGCTTGGAACAGGGTGGACCAGATACGCAGTATTTT. It is translated as CASSLEQGGPDTQYF.

V usage is TRBV27 and J usage is TRBJ1-1; D unclear. Deletions cut 5 bases from V and 0 bases from J, with 7 bases between. The CDR3 totals 13 residues. In germline, CDR1 is MNHEY, CDR2 SMNVEV (reference sequence). CDR3 loop: CASSPQMNTEAFF. CDR3 nucleotide sequence: TGTGCCAGCAGTCCCCAGATGAACACTGAAGCTTTCTTT.

The CDR3 DNA follows: TGTGCCAGCAGCCCCGAGGCAGGTGAGCTTTACGAGCAGTACTTC. Translating gives CASSPEAGELYEQYF. The genes are TRBV7-6 and TRBJ2-7; no definite D call. Germline-derived CDR1 and CDR2 are SGHVS and FNYEAQ. The V and J ends lost 5 bases and 4 bases respectively, with 18 bases between them. This CDR3 contains 15 residues. The entire variable domain, with the rest obtained from reference TRBV7-6 and TRBJ2-7, is as follows: GAGVSQSPRYKVTKRGQDVALRCDPISGHVSLYWYRQALGQGPEFLTYFNYEAQQDKSGLPNDRFSAERPEGSISTLTIQRTEQRDSAMYRCASSPEAGELYEQYFGPGTRLTVT.

The chain is built from TRBV9 and TRBJ1-2, with 7 nucleotides matching TRBD1. V lost 7 bases and J lost 8; bases outside the gene matches: 2. This CDR3 is 10 amino acids long. Germline V gene sequence: CDR1 SGDLS, CDR2 YYNGEE. The chain's CDR3 is CASQGGGYTF. The CDR3 DNA sequence: TGTGCCAGCCAGGGGGGGGGCTACACCTTC. The full variable domain, with the rest looked up from reference TRBV9 and TRBJ1-2, is DSGVTQTPKHLITATGQRVTLRCSPRSGDLSVYWYQQSLDQGLQFLIQYYNGEERAKGNILERFSAQQFPDLHSELNLSSLELGDSALYFCASQGGGYTFGSGTRLTVV.

The chain recombines TRBV9 with TRBJ2-7; the match to TRBD2 covers 8 bases. V trimming: 3 bases; J trimming: 0 bases; junction bases outside the gene matches: 14. The germline V gene encodes CDR1 SGDLS and CDR2 YYNGEE. The CDR3 is 18 residues long. The DNA for the CDR3 is TGTGCCAGCAGCGACTCTCACGGTAGCGGGACGACCTCCTACGAGCAGTACTTC. It specifies CASSDSHGSGTTSYEQYF.

CDR3 DNA sequence: TGTGCCAGCAGCTTAGAATGGGAGGAGCAGTACTTC. This translates into CASSLEWEEQYF. This chain joins TRBV7-9 and TRBJ2-5; D perhaps matches TRBD2 (6 bases). The CDR3 consists of 12 residues. V shed 1 base and J shed 11 bases, with 11 bases lying between them. The germline V gene encodes CDR1 SEHNR and CDR2 FQNEAQ (reference sequence).

The chain combines TRBV6-6 with TRBJ2-2; D gene ambiguous. Germline V CDR1 and CDR2: MNHNY, SVGAGI (reference sequence). The CDR3 covers 15 residues. V lost 5 bases to trimming and J lost 3 bases, with 13 bases between them. CDR3 protein: CASSVTRWDTGELFF. The CDR3, as DNA: TGTGCCAGCAGTGTCACGAGATGGGACACCGGGGAGCTGTTTTTT.

This chain joins TRBV5-4 and TRBJ2-2; unclear D gene. V was cut by 5 bases and J by 5 bases, with 7 bases left in between. Germline V lookup: CDR1 SGHNT, CDR2 YYREEE (reference sequence). The length of the CDR3 is 12 residues. CDR3 sequence: CASRSETGELFF. CDR3 nucleotides: TGTGCCAGCAGGAGCGAGACCGGGGAGCTGTTTTTT. Supplemented by reference TRBV5-4 and TRBJ2-2, the full variable domain reads ETGVTQSPTHLIKTRGQQVTLRCSSQSGHNTVSWYQQALGQGPQFIFQYYREEENGRGNFPPRFSGLQFPNYSSELNVNALELDDSALYLCASRSETGELFFGEGSRLTVL.

The chain joins TRBV29-1 to TRBJ2-1; unclear D gene. The CDR3 length is 15 residues. The V gene lost 1 base and the J gene lost 6 bases, with 16 bases spanning the gap. The germline CDR1 and CDR2 sequences are SQVTM and ANQGSEA. The chain's CDR3 is CSVEGSGTSGNEQFF. DNA for the CDR3: TGCAGCGTTGAAGGTTCGGGTACGTCGGGCAATGAGCAGTTCTTC.

The chain combines TRBV27 with TRBJ2-7, with 7 positions matching TRBD2. The CDR3 contains 14 residues. V dropped 4 bases and J dropped 2; count of bases not matched to a gene: 5. The germline gives CDR1 MNHEY, CDR2 SMNVEV (reference sequence). CDR3 in amino acids: CASSYSSGPYEQYF. CDR3 bases: TGTGCCAGCAGTTATTCTAGCGGCCCCTACGAGCAGTACTTC.

The chain uses TRBV6-5 and TRBJ2-7; the match to TRBD1 covers 7 bases. Germline trimming cut 10 bases from V and 4 bases from J; bases unmatched to any gene: 16. The length of the CDR3 is 15 residues. Per germline, CDR1 MNHEY and CDR2 SVGAGI. The CDR3 protein is CATLEGAGNRYEQYF. The CDR3 DNA reads TGTGCCACCCTTGAGGGGGCAGGGAATAGGTACGAGCAGTACTTC.

The chain has TRBV19 and TRBJ1-2; D unclear. V was shortened by 6 bases and J by 1 base, with 9 bases between the two germline ends. The CDR3 spans 13 residues. The germline V gene has CDR1 LNHDA and CDR2 SQIVND (reference sequence). In nucleotides, the CDR3 is TGTGCCAGTAGCGCAGCAATTAACTATGGCTACACCTTC. It specifies CASSAAINYGYTF.

The chain combines TRBV5-4 with TRBJ2-7, with 8 positions matching TRBD2. The V gene's germline CDR1 is SGHNT and CDR2 YYREEE (reference sequence). With V trimmed by 4 bases and J by 2 bases, 5 bases remained unmatched. This CDR3 comprises 14 residues. This chain's CDR3 is CASSGSGRAYEQYF. Here the CDR3 DNA reads TGTGCCAGCAGCGGAAGCGGGAGAGCCTACGAGCAGTACTTC.

The V gene is TRBV10-3, the J gene TRBJ1-2, with D possibly TRBD1 on 6 matching bases. The germline gives CDR1 ENHRY, CDR2 SYGVKD. This CDR3 comprises 19 residues. The ends were cut back, 2 bases at V and 1 base at J, with 23 bases in the middle. The CDR3 loop reads CAISETNKAGTTFNYGYTF. CDR3 coding DNA: TGTGCCATCAGTGAGACAAATAAGGCCGGGACAACTTTTAACTATGGCTACACCTTC.

The rearrangement uses TRBV28 and TRBJ2-7; TRBD2 aligns across 7 bases. Germline CDR1 reads MDHEN; CDR2 reads SYDVKM. This CDR3 is 16 amino acids long. V lost 6 bases to trimming and J lost 2 bases; unmatched junction nucleotides: 13. The CDR3 DNA sequence: TGTGCCAGCAGGAGGAGCCAGCGGGATACCCCCTACGAGCAGTACTTC. It yields the protein CASRRSQRDTPYEQYF.

The rearrangement joins TRBV5-8 to TRBJ1-6, with D hard to call. The CDR3 extends over 16 amino acids. Trimming removed 4 bases from V and 0 bases from J, with 11 bases in between. The germline V gene has CDR1 SGHTS and CDR2 YDEGEE. CDR3 bases: TGTGCCAGCAGCCAAGGGCCCTACTCCTATAATTCACCCCTCCACTTT. Its protein is CASSQGPYSYNSPLHF.

The gene calls are TRBV11-2 and TRBJ2-2; D call uncertain. Germline-derived CDR1 and CDR2 are SGHAT and FQNNGV. This CDR3 has 15 amino acids. V lost 5 bases, J lost 0 bases, and 10 bases lay in between. DNA of the CDR3: TGTGCCAGCAGCCCCGGACCTGCGAACACCGGGGAGCTGTTTTTT. This gives the protein CASSPGPANTGELFF. The variable domain in full, with the rest retrieved from reference TRBV11-2 and TRBJ2-2, is EAGVAQSPRYKIIEKRQSVAFWCNPISGHATLYWYQQILGQGPKLLIQFQNNGVVDDSQLPKDRFSAERLKGVDSTLKIQPAKLEDSAVYLCASSPGPANTGELFFGEGSRLTVL.

The rearrangement links TRBV7-9 to TRBJ1-2; D is undetermined. V gave up 2 bases and J gave up 4 bases, with 14 bases separating them. The CDR3 contains 15 residues. Looked up from germline, CDR1 is SEHNR and CDR2 is FQNEAQ (reference sequence). The CDR3 loop is CASSLSVADFYGYTF. The CDR3 nucleotides read TGTGCCAGCAGCTTAAGTGTAGCAGACTTCTATGGCTACACCTTC.

The chain couples TRBV5-4 to TRBJ2-7; D gene ambiguous. V shed 4 bases and J shed 2 bases, with 10 bases lying between them. In germline, CDR1 is SGHNT, CDR2 YYREEE (reference sequence). This CDR3 contains 13 residues. The CDR3: CASSPSPAYEQYF. CDR3 nucleotide sequence: TGTGCCAGCAGCCCCTCCCCGGCCTACGAGCAGTACTTC. The full variable domain, in which reference TRBV5-4 and TRBJ2-7 provide the parts outside the CDR3, is ETGVTQSPTHLIKTRGQQVTLRCSSQSGHNTVSWYQQALGQGPQFIFQYYREEENGRGNFPPRFSGLQFPNYSSELNVNALELDDSALYLCASSPSPAYEQYFGPGTRLTVT.